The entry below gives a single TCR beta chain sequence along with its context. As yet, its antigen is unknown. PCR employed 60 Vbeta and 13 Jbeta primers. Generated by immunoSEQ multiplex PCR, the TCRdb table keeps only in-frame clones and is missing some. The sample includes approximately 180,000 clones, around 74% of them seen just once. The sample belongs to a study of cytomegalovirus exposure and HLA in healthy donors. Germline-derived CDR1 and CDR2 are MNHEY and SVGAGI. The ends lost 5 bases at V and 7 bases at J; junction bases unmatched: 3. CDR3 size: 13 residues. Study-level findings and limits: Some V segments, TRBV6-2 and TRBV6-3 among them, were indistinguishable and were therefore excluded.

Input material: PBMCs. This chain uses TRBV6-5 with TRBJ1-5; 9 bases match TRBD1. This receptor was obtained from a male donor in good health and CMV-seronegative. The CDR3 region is CASSIDRGQPQHF. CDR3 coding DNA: TGTGCCAGCAGTATAGACAGGGGGCAGCCCCAGCATTTT.